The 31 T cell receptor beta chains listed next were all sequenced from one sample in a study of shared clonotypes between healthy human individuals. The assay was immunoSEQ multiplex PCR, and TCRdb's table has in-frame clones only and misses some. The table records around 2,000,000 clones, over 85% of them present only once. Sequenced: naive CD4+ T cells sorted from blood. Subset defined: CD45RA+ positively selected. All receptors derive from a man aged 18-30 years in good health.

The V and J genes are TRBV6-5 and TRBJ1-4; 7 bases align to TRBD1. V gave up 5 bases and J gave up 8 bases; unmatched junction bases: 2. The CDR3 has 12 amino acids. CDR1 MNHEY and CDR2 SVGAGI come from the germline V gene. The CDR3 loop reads CASSTQGEKLFF. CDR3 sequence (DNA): TGTGCCAGCAGTACACAGGGGGAAAAACTGTTTTTT.

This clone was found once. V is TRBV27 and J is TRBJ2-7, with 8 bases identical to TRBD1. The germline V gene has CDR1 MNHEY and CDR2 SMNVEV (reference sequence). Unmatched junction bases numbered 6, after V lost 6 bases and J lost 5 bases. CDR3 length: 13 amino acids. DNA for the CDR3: TGTGCCAGCAGACCAGGGGGCGGGGACGAGCAGTACTTC. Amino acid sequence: CASRPGGGDEQYF.

CDR3 region: CASSLARGRYEQYF. In nucleotides, the CDR3 is TGCGCCAGCAGCTTGGCCAGGGGGCGATACGAGCAGTACTTC. The V and J genes are TRBV5-1 and TRBJ2-7; the match to TRBD1 covers 8 bases. This CDR3 comprises 14 residues. CDR1 is SGHRS and CDR2 is YFSETQ in the germline V gene. J was trimmed by 4 bases and V by 0 bases; bases with no gene match: 3.

This CDR3 reads CASSLAWRNTGELFF. CDR3 coding DNA: TGTGCCAGCAGCTTAGCTTGGCGGAACACCGGGGAGCTGTTTTTT. This chain links TRBV7-6 with TRBJ2-2; D is unclear. CDR3 length: 15 amino acids. CDR1 and CDR2 (germline): SGHVS, FNYEAQ. Between the trimmed V and J ends, which lost 0 bases and 1 base, there was a span of 6 bases. Full variable domain (rest looked up from reference TRBV7-6 and TRBJ2-2): GAGVSQSPRYKVTKRGQDVALRCDPISGHVSLYWYRQALGQGPEFLTYFNYEAQQDKSGLPNDRFSAERPEGSISTLTIQRTEQRDSAMYRCASSLAWRNTGELFFGEGSRLTVL.

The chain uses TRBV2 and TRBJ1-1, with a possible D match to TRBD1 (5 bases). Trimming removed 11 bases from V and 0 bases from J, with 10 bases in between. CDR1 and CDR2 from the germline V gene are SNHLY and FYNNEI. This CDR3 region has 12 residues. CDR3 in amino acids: CALGGLNTEAFF. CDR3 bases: TGTGCCCTGGGGGGGTTGAACACTGAAGCTTTCTTT.

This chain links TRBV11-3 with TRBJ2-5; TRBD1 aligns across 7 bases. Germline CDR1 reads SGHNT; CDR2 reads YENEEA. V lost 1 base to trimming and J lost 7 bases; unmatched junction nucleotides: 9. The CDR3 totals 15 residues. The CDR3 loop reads CASSLGEGAGGTQYF. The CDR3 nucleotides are TGTGCCAGCAGCTTAGGAGAGGGGGCCGGAGGGACCCAGTACTTC.

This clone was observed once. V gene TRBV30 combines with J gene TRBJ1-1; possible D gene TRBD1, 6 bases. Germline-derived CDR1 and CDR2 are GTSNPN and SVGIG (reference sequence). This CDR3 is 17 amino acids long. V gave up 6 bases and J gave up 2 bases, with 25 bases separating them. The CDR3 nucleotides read TGTGCCTGCGCGTTGGGCAAACTCGGGACACCCAACACTGAAGCTTTCTTT. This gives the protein CACALGKLGTPNTEAFF.

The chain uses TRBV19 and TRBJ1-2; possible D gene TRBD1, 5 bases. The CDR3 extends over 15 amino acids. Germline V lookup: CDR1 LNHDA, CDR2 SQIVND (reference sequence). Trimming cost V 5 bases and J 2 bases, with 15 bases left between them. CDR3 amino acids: CASSPQELGNYGYTF. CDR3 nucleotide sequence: TGTGCCAGTAGTCCACAGGAACTCGGGAACTATGGCTACACCTTC. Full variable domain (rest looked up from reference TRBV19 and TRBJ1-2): DGGITQSPKYLFRKEGQNVTLSCEQNLNHDAMYWYRQDPGQGLRLIYYSQIVNDFQKGDIAEGYSVSREKKESFPLTVTSAQKNPTAFYLCASSPQELGNYGYTFGSGTRLTVV.

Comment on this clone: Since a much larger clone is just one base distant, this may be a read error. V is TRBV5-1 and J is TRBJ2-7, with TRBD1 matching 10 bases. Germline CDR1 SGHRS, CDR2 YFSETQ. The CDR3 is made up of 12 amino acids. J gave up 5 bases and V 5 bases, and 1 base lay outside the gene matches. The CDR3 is CASRGQGDEQYF. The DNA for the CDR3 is TGCGCCAGCAGAGGACAGGGGGACGAGCAGTACTTC. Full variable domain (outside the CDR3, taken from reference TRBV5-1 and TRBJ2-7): KAGVTQTPRYLIKTRGQQVTLSCSPISGHRSVSWYQQTPGQGLQFLFEYFSETQRNKGNFPGRFSGRQFSNSRSEMNVSTLELGDSALYLCASRGQGDEQYFGPGTRLTVT.

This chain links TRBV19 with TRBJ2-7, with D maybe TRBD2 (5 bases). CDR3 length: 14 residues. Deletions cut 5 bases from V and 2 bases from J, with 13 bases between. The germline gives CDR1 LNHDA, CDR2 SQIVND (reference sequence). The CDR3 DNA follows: TGTGCCAGTAGTCTCAAGACTACGACCTACGAGCAGTACTTC. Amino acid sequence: CASSLKTTTYEQYF.

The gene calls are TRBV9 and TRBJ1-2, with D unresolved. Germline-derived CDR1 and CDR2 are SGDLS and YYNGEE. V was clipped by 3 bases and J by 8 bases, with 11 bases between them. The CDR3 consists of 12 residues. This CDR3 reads CASSAHSEGYTF. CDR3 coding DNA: TGTGCCAGCAGCGCGCACTCAGAAGGCTACACCTTC.

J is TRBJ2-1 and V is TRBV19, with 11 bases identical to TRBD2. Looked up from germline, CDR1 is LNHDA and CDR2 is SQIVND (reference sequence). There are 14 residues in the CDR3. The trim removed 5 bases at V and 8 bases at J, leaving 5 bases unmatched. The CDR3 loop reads CASSVAGGPYEQFF. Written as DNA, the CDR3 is TGTGCCAGTAGTGTAGCGGGAGGGCCCTATGAGCAGTTCTTC.

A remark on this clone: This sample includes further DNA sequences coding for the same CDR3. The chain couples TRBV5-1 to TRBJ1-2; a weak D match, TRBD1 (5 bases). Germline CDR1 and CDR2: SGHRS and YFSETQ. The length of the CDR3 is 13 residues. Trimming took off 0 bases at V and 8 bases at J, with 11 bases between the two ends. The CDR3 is CASSLGQGEGYTF. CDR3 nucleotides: TGCGCCAGCAGCTTGGGCCAGGGTGAAGGCTACACCTTC.

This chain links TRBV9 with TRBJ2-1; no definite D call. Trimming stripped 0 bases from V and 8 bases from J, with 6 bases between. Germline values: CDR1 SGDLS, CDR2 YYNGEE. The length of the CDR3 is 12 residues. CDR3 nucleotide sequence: TGTGCCAGCAGCGTAGCTTGGGATGAGCAGTTCTTC. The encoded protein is CASSVAWDEQFF.

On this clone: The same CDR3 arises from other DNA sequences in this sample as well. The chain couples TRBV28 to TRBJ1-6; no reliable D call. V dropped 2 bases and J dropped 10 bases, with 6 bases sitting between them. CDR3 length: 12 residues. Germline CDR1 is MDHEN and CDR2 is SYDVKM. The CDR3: CASSLRGSPLHF. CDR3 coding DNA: TGTGCCAGCAGTTTACGTGGGTCACCCCTCCACTTT.

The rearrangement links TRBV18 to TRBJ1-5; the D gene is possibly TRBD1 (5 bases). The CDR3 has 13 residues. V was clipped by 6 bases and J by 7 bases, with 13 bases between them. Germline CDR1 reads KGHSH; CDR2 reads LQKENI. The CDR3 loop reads CASSTGGGQPQHF. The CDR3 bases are TGTGCCAGCTCTACCGGCGGGGGACAGCCCCAGCATTTT.

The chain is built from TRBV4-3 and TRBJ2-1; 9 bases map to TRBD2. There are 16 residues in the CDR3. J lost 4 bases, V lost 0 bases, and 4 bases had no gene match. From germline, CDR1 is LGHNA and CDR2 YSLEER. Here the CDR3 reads CASSQDWLAGYNEQFF. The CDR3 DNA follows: TGCGCCAGCAGCCAAGATTGGCTAGCGGGATACAATGAGCAGTTCTTC.

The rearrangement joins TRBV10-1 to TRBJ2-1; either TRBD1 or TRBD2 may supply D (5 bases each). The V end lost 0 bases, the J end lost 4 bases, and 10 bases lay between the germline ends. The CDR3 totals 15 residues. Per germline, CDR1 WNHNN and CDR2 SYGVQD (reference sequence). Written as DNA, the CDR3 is TGCGCCAGCAGTGAGTCTGGGACGGATTACAATGAGCAGTTCTTC. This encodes CASSESGTDYNEQFF.

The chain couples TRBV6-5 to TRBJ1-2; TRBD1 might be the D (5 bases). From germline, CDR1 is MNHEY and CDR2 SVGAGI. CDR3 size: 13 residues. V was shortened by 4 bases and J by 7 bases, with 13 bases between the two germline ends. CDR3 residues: CASSSMTASGYTF. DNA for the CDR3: TGTGCCAGCAGTTCTATGACAGCGTCTGGCTACACCTTC.

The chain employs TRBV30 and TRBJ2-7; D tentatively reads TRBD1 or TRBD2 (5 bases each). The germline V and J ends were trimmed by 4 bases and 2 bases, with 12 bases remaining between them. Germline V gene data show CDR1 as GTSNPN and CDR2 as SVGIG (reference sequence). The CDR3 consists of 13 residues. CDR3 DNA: TGTGCCTGGAACCGGGACCGAGCCTACGAGCAGTACTTC. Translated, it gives CAWNRDRAYEQYF.

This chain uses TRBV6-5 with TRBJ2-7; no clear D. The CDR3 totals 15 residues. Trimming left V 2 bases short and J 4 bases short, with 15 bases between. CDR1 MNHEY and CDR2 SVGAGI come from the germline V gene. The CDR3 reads CASSYKKGQHYEQYF. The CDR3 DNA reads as TGTGCCAGCAGTTACAAGAAGGGTCAGCATTACGAGCAGTACTTC.

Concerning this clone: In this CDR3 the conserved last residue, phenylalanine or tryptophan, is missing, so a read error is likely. CDR3 coding DNA: TGTGCCAGTAGTATAGGGAGTAGCAATCAGCCCCAGCATCTT. Its translation is CASSIGSSNQPQHL. The chain has TRBV19 and TRBJ1-5; D unresolved. The germline CDR1 and CDR2 sequences are LNHDA and SQIVND (reference sequence). The CDR3 is 14 amino acids. Deletions cut 1 base from V and 0 bases from J, with 4 bases between.

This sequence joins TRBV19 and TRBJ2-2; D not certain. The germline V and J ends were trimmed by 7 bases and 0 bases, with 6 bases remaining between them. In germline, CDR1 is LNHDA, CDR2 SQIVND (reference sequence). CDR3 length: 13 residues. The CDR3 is CASTGPNTGELFF. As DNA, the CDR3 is TGTGCCAGTACCGGACCGAACACCGGGGAGCTGTTTTTT.

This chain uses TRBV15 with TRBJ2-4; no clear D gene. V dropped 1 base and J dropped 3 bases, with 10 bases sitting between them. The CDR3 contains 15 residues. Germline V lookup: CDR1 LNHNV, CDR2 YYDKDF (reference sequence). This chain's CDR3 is CATSRAELGKNIQYF. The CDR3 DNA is TGTGCCACCAGCAGAGCTGAGCTAGGCAAAAACATTCAGTACTTC.

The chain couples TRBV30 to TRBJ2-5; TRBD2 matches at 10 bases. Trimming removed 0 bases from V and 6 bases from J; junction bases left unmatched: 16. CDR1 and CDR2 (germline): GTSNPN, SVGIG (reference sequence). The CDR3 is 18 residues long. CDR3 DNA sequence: TGTGCCTGGAGTGTAGGGGACGACTCGGGACTAGCGTATAAGACCCAGTACTTC. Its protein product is CAWSVGDDSGLAYKTQYF.

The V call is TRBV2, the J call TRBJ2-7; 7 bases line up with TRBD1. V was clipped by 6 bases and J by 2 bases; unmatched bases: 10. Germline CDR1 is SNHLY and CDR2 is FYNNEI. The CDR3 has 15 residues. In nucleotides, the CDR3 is TGTGCCAGCAGGAGGACAGGCTCTGGCCCCTACGAGCAGTACTTC. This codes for CASRRTGSGPYEQYF.

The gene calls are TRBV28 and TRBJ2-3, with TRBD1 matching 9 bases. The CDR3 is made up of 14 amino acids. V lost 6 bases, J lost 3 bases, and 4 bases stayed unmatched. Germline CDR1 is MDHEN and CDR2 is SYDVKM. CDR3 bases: TGTGCCAGCAGCACAGGGGGCATTACAGATACGCAGTATTTT. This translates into CASSTGGITDTQYF.

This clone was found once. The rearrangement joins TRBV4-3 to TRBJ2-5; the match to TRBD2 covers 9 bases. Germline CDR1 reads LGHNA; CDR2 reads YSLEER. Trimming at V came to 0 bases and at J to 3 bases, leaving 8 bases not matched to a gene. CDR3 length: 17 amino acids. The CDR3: CASSQDVRGRAEETQYF. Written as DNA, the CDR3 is TGCGCCAGCAGCCAAGACGTCCGCGGGAGGGCCGAAGAGACCCAGTACTTC.

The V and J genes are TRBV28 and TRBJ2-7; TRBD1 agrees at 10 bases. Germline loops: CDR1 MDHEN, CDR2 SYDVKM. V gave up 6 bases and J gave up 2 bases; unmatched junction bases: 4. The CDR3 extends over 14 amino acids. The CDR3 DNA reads TGTGCCAGCAGAGCCGGGACAGGGGCCTACGAGCAGTACTTC. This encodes CASRAGTGAYEQYF.

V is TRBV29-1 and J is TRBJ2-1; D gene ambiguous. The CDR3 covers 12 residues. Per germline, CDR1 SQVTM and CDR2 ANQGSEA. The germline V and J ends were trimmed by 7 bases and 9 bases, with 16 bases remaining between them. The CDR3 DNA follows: TGCAGCGGTGAGATGGGTATCACTGAGCAGTTCTTC. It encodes CSGEMGITEQFF.

CDR3 loop: CASSVGPSSGNTIYF. In nucleotides, the CDR3 is TGTGCCAGCAGCGTAGGACCCAGCTCTGGAAACACCATATATTTT. V and J are TRBV9 and TRBJ1-3; no firm D call. V was cut by 0 bases and J by 0 bases, with 7 bases left in between. This CDR3 region has 15 residues. Germline CDR1 SGDLS, CDR2 YYNGEE.